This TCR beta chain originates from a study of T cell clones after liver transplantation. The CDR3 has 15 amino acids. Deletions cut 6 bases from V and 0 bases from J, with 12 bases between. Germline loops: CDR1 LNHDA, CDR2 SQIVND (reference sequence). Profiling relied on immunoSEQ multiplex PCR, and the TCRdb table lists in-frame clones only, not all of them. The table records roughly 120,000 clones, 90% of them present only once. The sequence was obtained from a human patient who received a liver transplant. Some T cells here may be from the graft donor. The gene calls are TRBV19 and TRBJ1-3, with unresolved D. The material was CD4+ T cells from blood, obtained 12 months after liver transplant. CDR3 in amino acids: CASSGSSDSGNTIYF. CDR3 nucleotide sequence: TGTGCCAGTAGCGGCAGCAGCGACTCTGGAAACACCATATATTTT.